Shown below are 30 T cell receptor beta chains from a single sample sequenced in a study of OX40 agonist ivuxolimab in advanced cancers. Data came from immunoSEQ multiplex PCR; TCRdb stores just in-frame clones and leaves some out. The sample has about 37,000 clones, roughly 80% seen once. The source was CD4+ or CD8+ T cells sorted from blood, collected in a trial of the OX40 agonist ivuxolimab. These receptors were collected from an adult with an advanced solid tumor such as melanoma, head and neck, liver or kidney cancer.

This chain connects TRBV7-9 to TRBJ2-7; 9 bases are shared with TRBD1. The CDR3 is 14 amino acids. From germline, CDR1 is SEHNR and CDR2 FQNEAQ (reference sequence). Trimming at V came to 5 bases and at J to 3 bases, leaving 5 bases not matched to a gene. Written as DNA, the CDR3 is TGTGCCAGCAGCCTCCCGGACAGGGGCTACGAGCAGTACTTC. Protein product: CASSLPDRGYEQYF.

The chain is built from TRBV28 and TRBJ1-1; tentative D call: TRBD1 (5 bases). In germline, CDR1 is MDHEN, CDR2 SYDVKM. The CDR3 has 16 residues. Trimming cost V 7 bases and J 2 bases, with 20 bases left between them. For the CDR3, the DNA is TGTGCCAGCAAAGTCTTGACGACAGCCTATAACACTGAAGCTTTCTTT. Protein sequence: CASKVLTTAYNTEAFF.

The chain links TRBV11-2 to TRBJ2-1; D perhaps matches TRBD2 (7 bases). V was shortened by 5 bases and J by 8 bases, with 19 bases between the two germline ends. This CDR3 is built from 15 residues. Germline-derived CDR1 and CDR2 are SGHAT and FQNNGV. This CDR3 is CASSRSNREGDEQFF. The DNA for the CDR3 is TGTGCCAGCAGCCGCAGCAACAGGGAGGGGGATGAGCAGTTCTTC.

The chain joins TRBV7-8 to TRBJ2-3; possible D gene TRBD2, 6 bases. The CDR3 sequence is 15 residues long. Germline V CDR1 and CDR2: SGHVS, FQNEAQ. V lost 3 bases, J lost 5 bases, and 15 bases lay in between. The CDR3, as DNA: TGTGCCAGCAGCTTCCGGGACTTGGGGTTAGATACGCAGTATTTT. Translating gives CASSFRDLGLDTQYF.

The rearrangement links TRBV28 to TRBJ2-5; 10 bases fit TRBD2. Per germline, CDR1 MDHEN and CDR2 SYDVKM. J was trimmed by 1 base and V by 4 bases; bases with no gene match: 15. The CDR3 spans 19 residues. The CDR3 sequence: CASSYPGETSGPLQETQYF. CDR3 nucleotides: TGTGCCAGCAGTTACCCCGGAGAGACTAGCGGGCCCCTCCAAGAGACCCAGTACTTC.

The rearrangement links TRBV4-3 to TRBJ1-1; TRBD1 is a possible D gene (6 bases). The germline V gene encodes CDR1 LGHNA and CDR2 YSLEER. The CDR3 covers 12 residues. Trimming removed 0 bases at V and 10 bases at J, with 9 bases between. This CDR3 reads CASSQDTGRAFF. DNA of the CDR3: TGCGCCAGCAGCCAAGATACAGGGAGAGCTTTCTTT.

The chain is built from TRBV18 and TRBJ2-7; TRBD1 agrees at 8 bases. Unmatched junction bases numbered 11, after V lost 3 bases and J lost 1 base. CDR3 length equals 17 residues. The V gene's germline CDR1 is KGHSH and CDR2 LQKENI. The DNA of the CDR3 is TGTGCCAGCTCACCCTCACCAGGACAGGGAGTATCCTACGAGCAGTACTTC. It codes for CASSPSPGQGVSYEQYF. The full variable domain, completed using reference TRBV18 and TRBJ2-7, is NAGVMQNPRHLVRRRGQEARLRCSPMKGHSHVYWYRQLPEEGLKFMVYLQKENIIDESGMPKERFSAEFPKEGPSILRIQQVVRGDSAAYFCASSPSPGQGVSYEQYFGPGTRLTVT.

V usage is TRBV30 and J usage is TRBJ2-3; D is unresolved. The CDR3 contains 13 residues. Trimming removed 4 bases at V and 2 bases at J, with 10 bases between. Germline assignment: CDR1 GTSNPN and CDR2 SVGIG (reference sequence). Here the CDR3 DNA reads TGTGCCTGGAATGGTGGTTACACAGATACGCAGTATTTT. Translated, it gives CAWNGGYTDTQYF.

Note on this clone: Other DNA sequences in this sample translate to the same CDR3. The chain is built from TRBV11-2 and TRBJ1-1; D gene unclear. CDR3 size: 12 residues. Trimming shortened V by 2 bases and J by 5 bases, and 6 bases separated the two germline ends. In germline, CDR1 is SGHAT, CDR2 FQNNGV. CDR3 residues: CASSLRGTEAFF. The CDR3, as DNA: TGTGCCAGCAGCTTACGTGGGACTGAAGCTTTCTTT.

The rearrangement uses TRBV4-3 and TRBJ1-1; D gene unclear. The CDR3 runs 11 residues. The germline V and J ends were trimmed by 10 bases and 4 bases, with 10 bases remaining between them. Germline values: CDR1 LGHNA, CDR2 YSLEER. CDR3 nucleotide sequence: TGCGCCACCTCATCGGGCACTGAAGCTTTCTTT. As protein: CATSSGTEAFF.

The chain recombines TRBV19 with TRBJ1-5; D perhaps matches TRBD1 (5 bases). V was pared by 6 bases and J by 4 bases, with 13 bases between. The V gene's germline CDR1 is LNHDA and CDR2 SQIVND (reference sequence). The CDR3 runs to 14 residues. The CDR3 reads CASSPRQSNQPQHF. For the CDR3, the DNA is TGTGCCAGTAGCCCTCGACAGTCAAATCAGCCCCAGCATTTT.

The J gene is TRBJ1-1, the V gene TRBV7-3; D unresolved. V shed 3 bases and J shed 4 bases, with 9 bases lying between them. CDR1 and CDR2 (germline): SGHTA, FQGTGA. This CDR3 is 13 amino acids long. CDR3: CASSLDTGTEAFF. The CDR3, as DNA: TGTGCCAGCAGCTTGGATACGGGCACTGAAGCTTTCTTT.

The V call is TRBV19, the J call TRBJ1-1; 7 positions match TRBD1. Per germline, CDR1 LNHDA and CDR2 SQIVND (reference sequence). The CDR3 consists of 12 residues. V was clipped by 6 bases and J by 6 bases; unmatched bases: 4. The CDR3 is CASRAGGSEAFF. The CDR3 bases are TGTGCCAGTAGGGCAGGGGGATCTGAAGCTTTCTTT.

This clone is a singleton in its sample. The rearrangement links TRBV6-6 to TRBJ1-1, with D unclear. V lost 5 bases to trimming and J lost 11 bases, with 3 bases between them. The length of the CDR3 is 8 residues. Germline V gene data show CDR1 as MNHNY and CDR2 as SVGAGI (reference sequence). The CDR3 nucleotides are TGTGCCAGCAGTGGGGCTTTCTTT. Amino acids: CASSGAFF.

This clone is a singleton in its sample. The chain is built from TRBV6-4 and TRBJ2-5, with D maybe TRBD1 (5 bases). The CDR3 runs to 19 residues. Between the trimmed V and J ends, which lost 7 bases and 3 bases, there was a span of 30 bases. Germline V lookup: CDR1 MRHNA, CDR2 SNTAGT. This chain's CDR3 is CASTQPPGQVWGIEETQYF. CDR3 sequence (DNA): TGTGCCAGCACCCAACCCCCAGGGCAGGTGTGGGGAATTGAAGAGACCCAGTACTTC.

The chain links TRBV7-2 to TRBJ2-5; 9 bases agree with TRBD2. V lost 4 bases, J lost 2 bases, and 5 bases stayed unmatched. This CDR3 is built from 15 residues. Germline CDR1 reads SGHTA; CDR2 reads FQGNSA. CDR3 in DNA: TGTGCCAGCAGCTCCGTGACTAGCGGACAAGAGACCCAGTACTTC. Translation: CASSSVTSGQETQYF.

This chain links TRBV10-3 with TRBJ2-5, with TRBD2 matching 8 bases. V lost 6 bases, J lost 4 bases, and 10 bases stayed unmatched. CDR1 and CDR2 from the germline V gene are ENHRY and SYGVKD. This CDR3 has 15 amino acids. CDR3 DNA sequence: TGTGCCATCAGCCCCGGGACTAGAGGGCCAGAGACCCAGTACTTC. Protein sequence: CAISPGTRGPETQYF.

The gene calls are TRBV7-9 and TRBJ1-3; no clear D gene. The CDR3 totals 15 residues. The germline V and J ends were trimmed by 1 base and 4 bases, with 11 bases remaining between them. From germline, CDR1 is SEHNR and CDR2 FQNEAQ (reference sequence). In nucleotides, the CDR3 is TGTGCCAGCAGCTTAGGGGGTCGAGCCGGAAACACCATATATTTT. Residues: CASSLGGRAGNTIYF.

CDR3 bases: TGTGCCAGCAGCTTGTCATCCTGGACAGGGGCACATGAGCAGTTCTTC. This sequence encodes CASSLSSWTGAHEQFF. V usage is TRBV5-4 and J usage is TRBJ2-1; 9 bases are shared with TRBD1. CDR3 length: 16 amino acids. Germline V gives CDR1 SGHNT, CDR2 YYREEE (reference sequence). V shed 1 base, J shed 8 bases, and the junction held 10 bases outside the gene matches. Together with reference TRBV5-4 and TRBJ2-1, the CDR3 gives the full variable domain: ETGVTQSPTHLIKTRGQQVTLRCSSQSGHNTVSWYQQALGQGPQFIFQYYREEENGRGNFPPRFSGLQFPNYSSELNVNALELDDSALYLCASSLSSWTGAHEQFFGPGTRLTVL.

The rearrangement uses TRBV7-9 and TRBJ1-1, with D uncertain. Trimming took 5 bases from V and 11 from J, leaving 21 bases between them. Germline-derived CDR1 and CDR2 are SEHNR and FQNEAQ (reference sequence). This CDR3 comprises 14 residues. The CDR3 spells CASSLGGVDKLAFF. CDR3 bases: TGTGCCAGCAGCCTGGGTGGGGTGGATAAATTGGCTTTCTTT.

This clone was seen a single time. The CDR3: CASSLRPTGGGNYGYTF. The CDR3 coding sequence is TGTGCCAGCAGTTTAAGACCCACCGGGGGGGGGAACTATGGCTACACCTTC. The genes are TRBV28 and TRBJ1-2, with D possibly matching TRBD1 (5 bases). This CDR3 is 17 amino acids long. The germline V and J ends were trimmed by 2 bases and 2 bases, with 18 bases remaining between them. Germline V lookup: CDR1 MDHEN, CDR2 SYDVKM.

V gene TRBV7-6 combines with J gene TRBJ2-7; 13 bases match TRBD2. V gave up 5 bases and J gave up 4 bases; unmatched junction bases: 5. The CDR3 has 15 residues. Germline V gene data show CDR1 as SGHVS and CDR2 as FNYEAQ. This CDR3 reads CASSRGGLAGYEQYF. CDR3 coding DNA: TGTGCCAGCAGCCGAGGGGGACTAGCGGGGTACGAGCAGTACTTC. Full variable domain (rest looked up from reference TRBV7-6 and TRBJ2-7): GAGVSQSPRYKVTKRGQDVALRCDPISGHVSLYWYRQALGQGPEFLTYFNYEAQQDKSGLPNDRFSAERPEGSISTLTIQRTEQRDSAMYRCASSRGGLAGYEQYFGPGTRLTVT.

The DNA for the CDR3 is TGTGCCAGCAGCTTAGTTAGCGGGGCCTACGAGCAGTACTTC. Protein sequence: CASSLVSGAYEQYF. The rearrangement joins TRBV7-2 to TRBJ2-7, with 8 bases that match TRBD2. From germline, CDR1 is SGHTA and CDR2 FQGNSA. The CDR3 spans 14 residues. V shed 1 base, J shed 2 bases, and the junction held 1 base outside the gene matches.

In nucleotides, the CDR3 is TGTGCCAGCAGGAGAACAGGGGGGGTGAACACTGAAGCTTTCTTT. Translating it yields CASRRTGGVNTEAFF. The chain couples TRBV6-5 to TRBJ1-1, with TRBD1 matching 8 bases. The V and J ends lost 6 bases and 0 bases, in that order; junction bases with no gene match: 6. The germline CDR1 and CDR2 sequences are MNHEY and SVGAGI. There are 15 residues in the CDR3.

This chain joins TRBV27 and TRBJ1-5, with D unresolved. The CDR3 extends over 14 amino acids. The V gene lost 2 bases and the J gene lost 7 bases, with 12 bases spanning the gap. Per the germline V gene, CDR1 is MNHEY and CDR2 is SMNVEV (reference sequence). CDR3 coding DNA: TGTGCCAGCAGTTTAAGGCAGGATGGCCAGCCCCAGCATTTT. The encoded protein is CASSLRQDGQPQHF.

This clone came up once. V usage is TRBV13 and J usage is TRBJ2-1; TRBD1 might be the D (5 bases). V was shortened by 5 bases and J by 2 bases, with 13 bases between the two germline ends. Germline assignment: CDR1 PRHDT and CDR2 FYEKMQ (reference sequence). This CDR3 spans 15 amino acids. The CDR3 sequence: CASSPIGATYNEQFF. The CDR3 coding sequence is TGTGCCAGCAGCCCAATTGGGGCGACCTACAATGAGCAGTTCTTC. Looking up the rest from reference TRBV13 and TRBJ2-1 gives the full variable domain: AAGVIQSPRHLIKEKRETATLKCYPIPRHDTVYWYQQGPGQDPQFLISFYEKMQSDKGSIPDRFSAQQFSDYHSELNMSSLELGDSALYFCASSPIGATYNEQFFGPGTRLTVL.

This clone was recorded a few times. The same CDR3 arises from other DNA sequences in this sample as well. Here the CDR3 DNA reads TGTGCCAGCTCAGGGGGCTCCTACGAGCAGTACTTC. This gives the protein CASSGGSYEQYF. The chain employs TRBV6-1 and TRBJ2-7; TRBD1 agrees at 7 bases. V shed 8 bases and J 0 bases; nucleotides not matched to a gene: 1. Germline V gene lookup returns CDR1 MNHNS and CDR2 SASEGT. This CDR3 region has 12 residues.

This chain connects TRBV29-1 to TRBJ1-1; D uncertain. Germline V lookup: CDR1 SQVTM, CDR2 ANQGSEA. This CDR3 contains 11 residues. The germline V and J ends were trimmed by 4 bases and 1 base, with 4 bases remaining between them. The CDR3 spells CSVARNTEAFF. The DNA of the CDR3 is TGCAGCGTTGCTAGGAACACTGAAGCTTTCTTT.

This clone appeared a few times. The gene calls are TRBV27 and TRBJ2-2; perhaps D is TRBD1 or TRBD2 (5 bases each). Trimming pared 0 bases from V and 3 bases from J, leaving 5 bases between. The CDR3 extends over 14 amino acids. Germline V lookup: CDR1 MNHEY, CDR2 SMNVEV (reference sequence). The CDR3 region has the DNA TGTGCCAGCAGTTTATCGGGGGACACCGGGGAGCTGTTTTTT. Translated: CASSLSGDTGELFF.

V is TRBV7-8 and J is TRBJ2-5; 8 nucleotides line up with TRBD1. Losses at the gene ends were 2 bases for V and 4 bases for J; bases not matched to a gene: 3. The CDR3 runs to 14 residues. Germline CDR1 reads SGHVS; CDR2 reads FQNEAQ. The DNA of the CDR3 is TGTGCCAGCAGCTTATGGGACAGGAGAGAGACCCAGTACTTC. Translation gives CASSLWDRRETQYF.